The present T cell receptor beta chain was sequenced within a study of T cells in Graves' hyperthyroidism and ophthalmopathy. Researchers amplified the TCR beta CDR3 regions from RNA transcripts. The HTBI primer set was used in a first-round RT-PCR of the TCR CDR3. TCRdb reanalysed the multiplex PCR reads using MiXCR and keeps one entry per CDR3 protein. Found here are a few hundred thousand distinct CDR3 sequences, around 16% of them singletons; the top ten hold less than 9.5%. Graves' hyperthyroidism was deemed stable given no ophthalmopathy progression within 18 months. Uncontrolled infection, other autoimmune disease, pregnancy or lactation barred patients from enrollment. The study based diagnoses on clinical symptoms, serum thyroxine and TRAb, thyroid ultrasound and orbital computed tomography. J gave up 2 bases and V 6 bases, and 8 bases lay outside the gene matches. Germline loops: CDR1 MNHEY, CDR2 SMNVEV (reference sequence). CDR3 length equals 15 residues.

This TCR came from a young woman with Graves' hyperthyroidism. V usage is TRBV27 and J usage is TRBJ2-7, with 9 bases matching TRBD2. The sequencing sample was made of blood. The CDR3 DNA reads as TGTGCCAGCAGACCTAGACTAGCGGTAACCTACGAGCAGTACTTC. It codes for CASRPRLAVTYEQYF.